A selection of T cell receptor beta chains follows, all from one sample in a study of T cells after yellow fever vaccination. TCRdb processed the 5' RACE reads anew with MiXCR; each CDR3 protein has one entry. This sample yields 170,000 or so distinct CDR3 sequences, of which about 6% are seen a single time; nearly 3% belongs to the top ten. Material: CD4+ T cells sorted from PBMCs, obtained on the day of the first yellow fever vaccination. The receptor set was obtained from a young man who received the YFV17D yellow fever vaccine. CDR3s include the opening cysteine and the closing phenylalanine or tryptophan. D genes are given only for firm matches.

v_gene	d_gene	j_gene	CDR3aa
TRBV5-4	TRBD2	TRBJ2-5	CASSLAGTTGYQYF
TRBV6-5	.	TRBJ2-5	CASSYQQGRETQYF
TRBV9	TRBD1	TRBJ1-2	CASSFGTGTSNYGYTF
TRBV29-1	.	TRBJ1-5	CSVEAGVGQPQHF
TRBV5-1	.	TRBJ1-4	CASSLNEGATNEKLFF
TRBV6-2/TRBV6-3	.	TRBJ1-5	CASSETTYQPQHF
TRBV5-4	.	TRBJ2-2	CASSPVRTGELFF
TRBV12-3/TRBV12-4	.	TRBJ1-5	CASSSGDPQPQHF
TRBV18	.	TRBJ2-1	CASSPRGPTYDNEQFF
TRBV4-2	TRBD2	TRBJ2-7	CASSQDVGGSYEQYF
TRBV20-1	TRBD1	TRBJ2-3	CSARAAGDRGDTQYF
TRBV25-1	.	TRBJ1-4	CASSDGTTNEKLFF
TRBV28	.	TRBJ1-1	CASAGLMNTEAFF
TRBV7-2	.	TRBJ2-1	CASRLDYNEQFF
TRBV28	.	TRBJ2-7	CASTSGQGHEQYF
TRBV6-2/TRBV6-3	.	TRBJ2-2	CASSRRPTTTPHTGELFF
TRBV4-2	.	TRBJ2-3	CASSQGQGVTDTQYF
TRBV20-1	.	TRBJ2-2	CSARRGGGANTGELFF
TRBV7-3	TRBD2	TRBJ2-1	CASSLMGLAGVNEQFF
TRBV25-1	TRBD1	TRBJ2-5	CASSGWNRGQETQYF
TRBV18	TRBD1	TRBJ1-1	CASSPWTGGRAEAFF
TRBV10-3	.	TRBJ2-5	CAIRNTGETQYF
TRBV12-3/TRBV12-4	.	TRBJ1-2	CASSFGSAYGYTF
TRBV7-2	TRBD1	TRBJ1-2	CASSLQFGQGAGYTF
TRBV28	.	TRBJ1-1	CASSSGGRLNTEAFF
TRBV27	.	TRBJ1-1	CASSLPPGGVVNTEAFF
TRBV10-3	TRBD1	TRBJ2-5	CAISGPGQGIQETQYF
TRBV7-7	.	TRBJ2-2	CASSLLDGTGELFF
TRBV1	.	TRBJ2-6	CTSSQLTGTGVSGANVLTF
TRBV12-3/TRBV12-4	.	TRBJ1-2	CASSPFGAGYGYTF
TRBV18	TRBD1	TRBJ2-2	CASSRGTGPNTGELFF
TRBV4-1	.	TRBJ2-5	CASSQDSRGIETQYF
TRBV5-1	.	TRBJ2-2	CASSGGQGGELFF
TRBV7-2	.	TRBJ2-5	CASSGRTATQETQYF
TRBV29-1	TRBD1	TRBJ1-1	CSVTGQAPEAFF
TRBV7-2	TRBD1	TRBJ1-1	CASSSRQGENTEAFF
TRBV5-1	TRBD1	TRBJ2-5	CASSTPGQKETQYF
TRBV5-1	.	TRBJ2-1	CASSLGGGDYNEQFF
TRBV7-2	TRBD2	TRBJ2-1	CASSRRTSGINNEQFF
TRBV7-6	.	TRBJ2-5	CASSLGGSRQETQYF
TRBV18	.	TRBJ1-1	CASSPSGGLTEAFF
TRBV19	TRBD1	TRBJ1-6	CASSRLGAGGNSPLHF
TRBV4-2	TRBD2	TRBJ2-2	CASSPGLAGANTGELFF
TRBV27	TRBD2	TRBJ2-3	CASSLVLAGGPEYHTDTQYF
TRBV7-2	.	TRBJ2-1	CASSLALDEQFF
TRBV14	.	TRBJ2-5	CASSPGVSSDEETQYF
TRBV5-1	.	TRBJ2-7	CASSTPGRSYEQYF
TRBV5-4	TRBD2	TRBJ2-3	CASSLEPAGGADTQYF
TRBV29-1	.	TRBJ2-6	CSVEGSGANVLTF
TRBV12-3/TRBV12-4	TRBD1	TRBJ1-4	CASRGYRGREKLFF
TRBV4-3	.	TRBJ2-3	CASSHEQGADTQYF
TRBV4-3	.	TRBJ2-3	CASSQDRAGYTQYF
TRBV4-2	TRBD1	TRBJ1-2	CASSQESGGPGYTF